The clone carrying this TCR beta chain was found a few times. Its antigen is unknown. Library preparation (for TCRbeta) was performed with unique molecular identifiers. TCRdb called the PCR reads again in MiXCR, with one record for every CDR3 protein. The sample carries approximately 230,000 distinct CDR3 sequences, roughly 25% recorded once. V lost 6 bases, J lost 4 bases, and 8 bases stayed unmatched. Per germline, CDR1 MDHEN and CDR2 SYDVKM. This CDR3 has 14 amino acids. This record comes from a study of T-cell reconstitution after alpha-beta-depleted transplantation in children. Study-level points and caveats: Among T cells one year after transplant, newly produced cells accounted for most counts and diversity. By about two months after transplant, alpha-beta T cells reportedly arose from several hundred graft clones that had expanded.

This receptor was obtained from a female patient between 2 and 15 years old who had a stem cell transplant for congenital amegakaryocytic thrombocytopenia, so the T cells may come from the graft donor. The material sequenced was PBMCs, mostly from graft donor cells, taken 360 days after TCRalphabeta/CD19-depleted stem cell transplant. V gene TRBV28 combines with J gene TRBJ1-2; 7 bases fit TRBD1. The CDR3 loop is CASSRSDRVYGYTF. DNA for the CDR3: TGTGCCAGCAGCAGATCAGACAGGGTCTATGGCTACACCTTC.